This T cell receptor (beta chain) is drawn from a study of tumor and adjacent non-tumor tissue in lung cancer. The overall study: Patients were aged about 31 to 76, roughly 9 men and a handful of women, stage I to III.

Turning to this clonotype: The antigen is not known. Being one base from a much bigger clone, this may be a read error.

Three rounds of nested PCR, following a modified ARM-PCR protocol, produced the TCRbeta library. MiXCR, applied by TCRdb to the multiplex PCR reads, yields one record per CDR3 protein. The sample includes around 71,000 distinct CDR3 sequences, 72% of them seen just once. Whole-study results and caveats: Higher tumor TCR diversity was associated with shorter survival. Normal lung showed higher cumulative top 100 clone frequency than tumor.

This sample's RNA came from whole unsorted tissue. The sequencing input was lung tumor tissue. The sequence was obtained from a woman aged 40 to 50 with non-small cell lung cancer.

The CDR3 coding sequence is TGTGCCAGCACACTTGGGTCAGGGGGACAGCCCCAGCATTTT. It codes for CASTLGSGGQPQHF. The V and J genes are TRBV28 and TRBJ1-5, with 7 positions matching TRBD1. V trimming: 7 bases; J trimming: 7 bases; junction bases outside the gene matches: 10. This CDR3 contains 14 residues. Germline loops: CDR1 MDHEN, CDR2 SYDVKM.